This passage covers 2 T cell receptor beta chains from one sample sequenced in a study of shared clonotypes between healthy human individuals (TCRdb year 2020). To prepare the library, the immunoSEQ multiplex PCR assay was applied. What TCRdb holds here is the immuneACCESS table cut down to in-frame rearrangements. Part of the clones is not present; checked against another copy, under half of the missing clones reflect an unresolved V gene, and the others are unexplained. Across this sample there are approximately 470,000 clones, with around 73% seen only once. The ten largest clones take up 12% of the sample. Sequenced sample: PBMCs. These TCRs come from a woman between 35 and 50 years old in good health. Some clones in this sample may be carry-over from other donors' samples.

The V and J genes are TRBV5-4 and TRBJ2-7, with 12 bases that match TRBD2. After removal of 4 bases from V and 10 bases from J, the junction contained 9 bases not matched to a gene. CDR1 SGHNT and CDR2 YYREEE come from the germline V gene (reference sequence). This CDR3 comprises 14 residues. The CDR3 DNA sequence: TGTGCCAGCAGCCCAGAGACTAGCGGGAGTGAACAGTACTTC. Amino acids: CASSPETSGSEQYF. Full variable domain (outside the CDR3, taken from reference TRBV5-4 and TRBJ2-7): ETGVTQSPTHLIKTRGQQVTLRCSSQSGHNTVSWYQQALGQGPQFIFQYYREEENGRGNFPPRFSGLQFPNYSSELNVNALELDDSALYLCASSPETSGSEQYFGPGTRLTVT.

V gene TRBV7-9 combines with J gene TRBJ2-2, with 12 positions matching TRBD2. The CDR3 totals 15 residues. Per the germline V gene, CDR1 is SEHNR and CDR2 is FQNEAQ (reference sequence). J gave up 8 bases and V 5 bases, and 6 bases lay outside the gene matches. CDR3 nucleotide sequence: TGTGCCAGCAGCAGACTAGCGGGAGAGGTGGGGGAGCTGTTTTTT. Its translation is CASSRLAGEVGELFF. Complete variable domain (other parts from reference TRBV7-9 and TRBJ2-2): DTGVSQNPRHKITKRGQNVTFRCDPISEHNRLYWYRQTLGQGPEFLTYFQNEAQLEKSRLLSDRFSAERPKGSFSTLEIQRTEQGDSAMYLCASSRLAGEVGELFFGEGSRLTVL.